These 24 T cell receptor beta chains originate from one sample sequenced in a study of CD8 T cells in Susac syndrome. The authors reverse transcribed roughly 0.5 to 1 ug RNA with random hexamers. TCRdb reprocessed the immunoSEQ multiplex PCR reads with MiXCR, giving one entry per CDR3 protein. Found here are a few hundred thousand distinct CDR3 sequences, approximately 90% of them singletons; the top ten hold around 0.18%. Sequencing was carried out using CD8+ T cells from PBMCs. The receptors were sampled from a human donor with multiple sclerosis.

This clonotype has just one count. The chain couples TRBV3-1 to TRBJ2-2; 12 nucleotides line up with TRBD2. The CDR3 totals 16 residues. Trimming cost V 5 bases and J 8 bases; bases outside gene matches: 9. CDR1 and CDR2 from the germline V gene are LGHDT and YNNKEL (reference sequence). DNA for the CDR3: TGTGCCAGCAGCACTCGCCTAGCGGGGGGGCCAGGGGAGCTGTTTTTT. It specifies CASSTRLAGGPGELFF.

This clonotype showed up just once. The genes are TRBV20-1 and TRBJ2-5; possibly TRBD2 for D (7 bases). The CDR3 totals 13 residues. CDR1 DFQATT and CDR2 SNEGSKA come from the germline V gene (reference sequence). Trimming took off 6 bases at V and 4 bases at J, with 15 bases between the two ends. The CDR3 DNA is TGCAGTGCCGGCCTCGGGGGGCTAGAGACCCAGTACTTC. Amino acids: CSAGLGGLETQYF.

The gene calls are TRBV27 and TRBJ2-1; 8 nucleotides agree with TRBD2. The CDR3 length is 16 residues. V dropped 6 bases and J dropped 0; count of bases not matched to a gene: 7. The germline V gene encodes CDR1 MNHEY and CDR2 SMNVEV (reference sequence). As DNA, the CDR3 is TGTGCCAGCAGCATACGGGGGGGGAGCTCCTACAATGAGCAGTTCTTC. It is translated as CASSIRGGSSYNEQFF.

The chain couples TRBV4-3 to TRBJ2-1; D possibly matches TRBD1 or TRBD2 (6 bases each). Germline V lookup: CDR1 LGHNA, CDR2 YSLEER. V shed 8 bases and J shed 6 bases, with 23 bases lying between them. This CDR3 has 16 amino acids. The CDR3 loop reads CASAYLHEGGGNEQFF. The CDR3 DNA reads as TGCGCCAGCGCTTACCTACACGAGGGGGGTGGCAATGAGCAGTTCTTC.

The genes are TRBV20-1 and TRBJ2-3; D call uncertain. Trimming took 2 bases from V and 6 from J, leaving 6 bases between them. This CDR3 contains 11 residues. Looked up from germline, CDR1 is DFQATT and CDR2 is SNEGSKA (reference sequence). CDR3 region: CSARQVDTQYF. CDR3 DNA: TGCAGTGCTAGACAAGTGGATACGCAGTATTTT.

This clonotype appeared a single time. The CDR3 reads CASSYGQYNEQFF. CDR3 in DNA: TGTGCCAGCAGTTACGGCCAGTACAATGAGCAGTTCTTC. This rearrangement joins TRBV6-2 or TRBV6-3 to TRBJ2-1, with D hard to call. The CDR3 loop spans 13 amino acids. V gave up 2 bases and J gave up 4 bases, with 6 bases separating them. Per the germline V gene, CDR1 is MNHEY and CDR2 is SVGEGT.

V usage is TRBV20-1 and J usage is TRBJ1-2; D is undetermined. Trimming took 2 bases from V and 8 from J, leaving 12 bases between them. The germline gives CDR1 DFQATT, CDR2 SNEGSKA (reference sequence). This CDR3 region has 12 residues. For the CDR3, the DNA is TGCAGTGCTAGACCGGGCGTGTCAGGCTACACCTTC. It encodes CSARPGVSGYTF.

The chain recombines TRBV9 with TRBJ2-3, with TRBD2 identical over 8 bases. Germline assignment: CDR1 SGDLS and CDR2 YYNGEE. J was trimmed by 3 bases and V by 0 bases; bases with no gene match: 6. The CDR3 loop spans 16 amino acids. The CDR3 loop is CASSVDPAGETDTQYF. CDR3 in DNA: TGTGCCAGCAGCGTAGATCCAGCGGGAGAGACAGATACGCAGTATTTT.

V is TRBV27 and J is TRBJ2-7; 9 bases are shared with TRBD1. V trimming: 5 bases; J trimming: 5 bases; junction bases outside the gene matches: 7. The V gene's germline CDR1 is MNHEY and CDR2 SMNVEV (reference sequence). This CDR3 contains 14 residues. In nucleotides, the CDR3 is TGTGCCAGCAGTCCCAACAGGGGGCTGCACGAGCAGTACTTC. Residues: CASSPNRGLHEQYF.

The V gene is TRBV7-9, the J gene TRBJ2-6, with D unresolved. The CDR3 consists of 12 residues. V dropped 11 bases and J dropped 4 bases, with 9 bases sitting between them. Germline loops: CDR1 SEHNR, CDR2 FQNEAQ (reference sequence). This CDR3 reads CALRSGANVLTF. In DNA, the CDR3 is TGTGCCCTCCGGTCGGGGGCCAACGTCCTGACTTTC.

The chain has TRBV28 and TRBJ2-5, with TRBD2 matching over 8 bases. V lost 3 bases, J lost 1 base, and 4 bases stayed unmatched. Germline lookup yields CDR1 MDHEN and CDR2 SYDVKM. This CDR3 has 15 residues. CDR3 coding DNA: TGTGCCAGCAGTTTGACGGGGGGGTTCCAAGAGACCCAGTACTTC. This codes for CASSLTGGFQETQYF.

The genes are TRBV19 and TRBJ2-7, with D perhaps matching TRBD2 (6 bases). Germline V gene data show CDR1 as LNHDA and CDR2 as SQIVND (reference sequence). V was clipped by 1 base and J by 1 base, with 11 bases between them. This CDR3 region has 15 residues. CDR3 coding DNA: TGTGCCAGTAGTATAGGCGGGGAATTATCCTACGAGCAGTACTTC. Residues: CASSIGGELSYEQYF.

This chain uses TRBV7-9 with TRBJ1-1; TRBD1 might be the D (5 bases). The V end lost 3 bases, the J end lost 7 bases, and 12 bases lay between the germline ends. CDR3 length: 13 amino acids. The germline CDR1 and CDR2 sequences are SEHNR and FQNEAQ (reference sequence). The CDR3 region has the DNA TGTGCCAGCAGCTTCCAGGGTGGGGTTGAAGCTTTCTTT. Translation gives CASSFQGGVEAFF.

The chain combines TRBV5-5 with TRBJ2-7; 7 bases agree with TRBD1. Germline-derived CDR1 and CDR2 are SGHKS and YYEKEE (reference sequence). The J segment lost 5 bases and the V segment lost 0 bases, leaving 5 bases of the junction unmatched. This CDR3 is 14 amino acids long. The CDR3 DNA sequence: TGTGCCAGCAGCTTGGCCCAAGGGACAGACGAGCAGTACTTC. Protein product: CASSLAQGTDEQYF.

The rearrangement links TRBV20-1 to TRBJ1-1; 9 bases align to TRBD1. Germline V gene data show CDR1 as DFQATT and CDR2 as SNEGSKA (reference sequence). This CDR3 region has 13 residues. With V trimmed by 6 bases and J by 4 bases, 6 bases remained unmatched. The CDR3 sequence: CSAHTTGGTEAFF. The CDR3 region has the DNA TGCAGTGCCCACACGACAGGGGGCACTGAAGCTTTCTTT.

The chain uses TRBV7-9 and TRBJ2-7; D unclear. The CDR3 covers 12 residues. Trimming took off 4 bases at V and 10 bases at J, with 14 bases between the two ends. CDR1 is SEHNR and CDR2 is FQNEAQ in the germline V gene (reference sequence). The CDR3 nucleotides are TGTGCCAGCAGCTCTGGGCGACACGGCCAGTACTTC. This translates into CASSSGRHGQYF. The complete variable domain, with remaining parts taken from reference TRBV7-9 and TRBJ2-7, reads DTGVSQNPRHKITKRGQNVTFRCDPISEHNRLYWYRQTLGQGPEFLTYFQNEAQLEKSRLLSDRFSAERPKGSFSTLEIQRTEQGDSAMYLCASSSGRHGQYFGPGTRLTVT.

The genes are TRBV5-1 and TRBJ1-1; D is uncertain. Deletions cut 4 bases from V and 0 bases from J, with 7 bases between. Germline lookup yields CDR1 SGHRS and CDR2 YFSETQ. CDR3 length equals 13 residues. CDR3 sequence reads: CASSPILNTEAFF. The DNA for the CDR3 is TGCGCCAGCAGCCCTATATTGAACACTGAAGCTTTCTTT.

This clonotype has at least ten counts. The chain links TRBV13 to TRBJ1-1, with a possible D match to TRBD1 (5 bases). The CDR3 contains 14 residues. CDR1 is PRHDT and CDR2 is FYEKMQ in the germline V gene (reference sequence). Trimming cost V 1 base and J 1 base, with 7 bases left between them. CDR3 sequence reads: CASSLAGGNTEAFF. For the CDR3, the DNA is TGTGCCAGCAGCTTAGCGGGGGGGAACACTGAAGCTTTCTTT.

The CDR3 nucleotides read TGTGCCAGCAGTTTCGGACCATTCGGCAATCAGCCCCAGCATTTT. This encodes CASSFGPFGNQPQHF. This chain uses TRBV27 with TRBJ1-5, with D unresolved. V was pared by 3 bases and J by 2 bases, with 11 bases between. CDR1 is MNHEY, CDR2 SMNVEV, per germline (reference sequence). This CDR3 has 15 residues.

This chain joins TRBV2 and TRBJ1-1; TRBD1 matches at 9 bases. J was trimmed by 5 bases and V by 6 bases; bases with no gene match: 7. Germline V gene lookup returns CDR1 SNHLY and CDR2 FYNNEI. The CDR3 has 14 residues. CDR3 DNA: TGTGCCAGCAGAGTCGGACAGGGGAGGACTGAAGCTTTCTTT. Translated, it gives CASRVGQGRTEAFF.

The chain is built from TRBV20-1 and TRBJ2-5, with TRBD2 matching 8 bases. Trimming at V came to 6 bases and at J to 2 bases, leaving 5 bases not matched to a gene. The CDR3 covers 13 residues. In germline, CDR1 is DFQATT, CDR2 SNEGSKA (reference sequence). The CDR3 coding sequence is TGCAGTGCAGTACTAGCGGCGCAAGAGACCCAGTACTTC. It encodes CSAVLAAQETQYF.

The CDR3 loop reads CASRFVGRASTDTQYF. The CDR3 DNA sequence: TGTGCCAGCCGCTTCGTCGGGAGGGCCAGCACAGATACGCAGTATTTT. The chain combines TRBV27 with TRBJ2-3; TRBD2 agrees at 8 bases. With V trimmed by 8 bases and J by 0 bases, 10 bases remained unmatched. CDR3 length: 16 amino acids. CDR1 MNHEY and CDR2 SMNVEV come from the germline V gene (reference sequence).

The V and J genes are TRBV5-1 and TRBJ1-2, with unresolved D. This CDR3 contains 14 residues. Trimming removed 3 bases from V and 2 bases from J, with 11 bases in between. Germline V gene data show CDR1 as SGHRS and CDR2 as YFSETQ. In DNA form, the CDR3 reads TGCGCCAGCAGCTCGCCTGGGGAAAACTATGGCTACACCTTC. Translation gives CASSSPGENYGYTF.

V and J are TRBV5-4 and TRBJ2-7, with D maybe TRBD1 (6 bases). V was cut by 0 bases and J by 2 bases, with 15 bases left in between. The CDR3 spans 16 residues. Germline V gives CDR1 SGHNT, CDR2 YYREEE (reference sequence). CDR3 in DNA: TGTGCCAGCAGCTTGGCCATGGGACAAATGACCTACGAGCAGTACTTC. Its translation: CASSLAMGQMTYEQYF.